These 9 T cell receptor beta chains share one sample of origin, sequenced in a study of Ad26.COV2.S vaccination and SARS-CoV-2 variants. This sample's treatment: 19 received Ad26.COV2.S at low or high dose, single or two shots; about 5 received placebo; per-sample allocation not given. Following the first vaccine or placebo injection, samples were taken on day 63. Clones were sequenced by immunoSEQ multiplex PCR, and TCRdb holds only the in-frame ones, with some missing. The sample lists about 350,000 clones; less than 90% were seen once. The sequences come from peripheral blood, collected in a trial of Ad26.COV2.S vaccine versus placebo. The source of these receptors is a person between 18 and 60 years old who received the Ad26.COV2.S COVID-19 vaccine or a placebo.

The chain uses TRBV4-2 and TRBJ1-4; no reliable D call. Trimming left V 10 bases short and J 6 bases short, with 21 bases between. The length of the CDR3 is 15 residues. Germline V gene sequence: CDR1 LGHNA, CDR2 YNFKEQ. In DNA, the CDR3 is TGTGCCACCGCCGGTACGACCACCCTCGATGAAAAACTGTTTTTT. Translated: CATAGTTTLDEKLFF.

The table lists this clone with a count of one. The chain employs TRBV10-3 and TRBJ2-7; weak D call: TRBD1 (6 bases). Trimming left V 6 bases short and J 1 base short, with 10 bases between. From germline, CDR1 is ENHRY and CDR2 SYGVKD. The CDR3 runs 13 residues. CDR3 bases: TGTGCCATCAGGGACAGCCCTTCCTACGAGCAGTACTTC. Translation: CAIRDSPSYEQYF.

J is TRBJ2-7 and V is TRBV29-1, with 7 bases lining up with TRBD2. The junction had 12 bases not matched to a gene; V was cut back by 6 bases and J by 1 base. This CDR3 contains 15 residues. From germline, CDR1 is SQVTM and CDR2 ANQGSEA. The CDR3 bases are TGCAGCGTCGCCGGTCCGACGGGGGGATCCTACGAGCAGTACTTC. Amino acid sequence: CSVAGPTGGSYEQYF.

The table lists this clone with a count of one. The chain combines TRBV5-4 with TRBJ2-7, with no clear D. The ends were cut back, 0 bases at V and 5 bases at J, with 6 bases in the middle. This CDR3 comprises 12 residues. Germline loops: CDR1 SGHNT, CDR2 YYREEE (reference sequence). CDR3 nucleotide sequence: TGTGCCAGCAGCTTGGCCCAGGACGAGCAGTACTTC. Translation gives CASSLAQDEQYF.

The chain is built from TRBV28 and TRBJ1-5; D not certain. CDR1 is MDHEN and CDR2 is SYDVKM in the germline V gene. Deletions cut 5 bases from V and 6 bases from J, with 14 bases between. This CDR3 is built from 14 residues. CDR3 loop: CASSTGFVGQPQHF. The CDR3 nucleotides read TGTGCCAGCAGTACCGGATTCGTGGGTCAGCCCCAGCATTTT.

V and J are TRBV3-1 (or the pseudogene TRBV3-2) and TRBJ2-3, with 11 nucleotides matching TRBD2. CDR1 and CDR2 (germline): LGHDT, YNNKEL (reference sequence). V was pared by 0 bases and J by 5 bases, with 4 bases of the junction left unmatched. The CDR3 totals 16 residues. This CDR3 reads CASSQDLAGGVDTQYF. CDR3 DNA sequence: TGTGCCAGCAGCCAAGATCTAGCGGGGGGTGTAGATACGCAGTATTTT.

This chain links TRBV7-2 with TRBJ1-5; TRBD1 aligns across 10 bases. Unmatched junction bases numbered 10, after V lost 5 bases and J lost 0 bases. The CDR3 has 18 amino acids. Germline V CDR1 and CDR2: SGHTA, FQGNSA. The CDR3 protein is CASSPAGTGAYSNQPQHF. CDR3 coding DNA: TGTGCCAGCAGCCCCGCCGGGACAGGGGCTTATAGCAATCAGCCCCAGCATTTT.

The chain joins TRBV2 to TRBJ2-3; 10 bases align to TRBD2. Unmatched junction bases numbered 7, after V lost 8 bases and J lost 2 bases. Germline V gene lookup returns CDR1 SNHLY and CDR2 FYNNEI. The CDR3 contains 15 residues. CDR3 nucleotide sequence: TGTGCCAGCGGTCTAGCGGGGGAGACCACAGATACGCAGTATTTT. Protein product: CASGLAGETTDTQYF.

The DNA of the CDR3 is TGTGCCAGTAAAGGACCGAACTCCTACGAGCAGTACTTC. The encoded protein is CASKGPNSYEQYF. The chain employs TRBV19 and TRBJ2-7; no clear D gene. V was trimmed by 7 bases and J by 0 bases, leaving 10 bases between them. The length of the CDR3 is 13 residues. Per germline, CDR1 LNHDA and CDR2 SQIVND (reference sequence).